This T cell receptor (beta chain) was captured by sequencing in a study of T cell changes during pregnancy in multiple sclerosis. The CDR3 loop spans 13 amino acids. Per germline, CDR1 SGHVS and CDR2 FNYEAQ. V lost 5 bases and J 6 bases, leaving 14 bases between the germline ends. Assay: immunoSEQ multiplex PCR; the TCRdb copy retains only in-frame clones and omits some. The table shows under 65,000 clones, with less than 95% occurring only once. This clonotype originated in a female donor with multiple sclerosis, enrolled in a pregnancy study. This chain uses TRBV7-6 with TRBJ2-7, with D uncertain. The specimen comprised CD8+ T cells from peripheral blood mononuclear cells, sampled after pregnancy. The CDR3 spells CASSLRPAREQYF. The CDR3, as DNA: TGTGCCAGCAGCCTACGCCCCGCTCGCGAGCAGTACTTC.